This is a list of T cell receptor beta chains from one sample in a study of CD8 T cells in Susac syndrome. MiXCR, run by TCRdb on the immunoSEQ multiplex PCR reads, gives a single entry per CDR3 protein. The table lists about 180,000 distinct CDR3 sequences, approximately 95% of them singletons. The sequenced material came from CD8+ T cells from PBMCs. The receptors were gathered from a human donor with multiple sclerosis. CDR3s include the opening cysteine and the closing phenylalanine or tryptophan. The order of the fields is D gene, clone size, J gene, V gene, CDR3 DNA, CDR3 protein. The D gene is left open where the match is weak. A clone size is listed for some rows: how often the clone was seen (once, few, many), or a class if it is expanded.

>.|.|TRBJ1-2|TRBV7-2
TGTGCCAGCAGCTCGACAGGAGCCAACTATGGCTACACCTTC
CASSSTGANYGYTF
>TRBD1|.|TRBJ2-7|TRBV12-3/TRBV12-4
TGTGCCAGCAGGGGACAGGGTAGCTCCTACGAGCAGTACTTC
CASRGQGSSYEQYF
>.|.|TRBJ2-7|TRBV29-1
TGCAGTGTGGTCCCGAGTGACTCCTACGAGCAGTACTTC
CSVVPSDSYEQYF
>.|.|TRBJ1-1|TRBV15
TGTGCCACCAGCAGAGATTACAGCCTGAACACTGAAGCTTTCTTT
CATSRDYSLNTEAFF
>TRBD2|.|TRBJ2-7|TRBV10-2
TGCGCCACACTAGCGGGAGTCTCCGAGCAGTACTTC
CATLAGVSEQYF
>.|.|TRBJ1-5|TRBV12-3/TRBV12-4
TGTGCCAGCAGTTTAGGGTACGGGGGACGTCGGCCCCAGCATTTT
CASSLGYGGRRPQHF
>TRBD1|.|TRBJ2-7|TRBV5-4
TGTGCCAGCAGCTTTGACCCGGACAGGTATTCCTACGAGCAGTACTTC
CASSFDPDRYSYEQYF
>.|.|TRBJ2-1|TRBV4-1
TGCGCCAGCAGCCGCACCCTAAGGAGCTCCTACAATGAGCAGTTCTTC
CASSRTLRSSYNEQFF
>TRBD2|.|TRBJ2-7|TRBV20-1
TGCAGTGCTTATACTACCACTAGCGGGGGCTCGAACGAGCAGTACTTC
CSAYTTTSGGSNEQYF
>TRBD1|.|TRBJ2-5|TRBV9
TGTGCCAGCAGCATTGGGACAGGAGACCAAGAGACCCAGTACTTC
CASSIGTGDQETQYF
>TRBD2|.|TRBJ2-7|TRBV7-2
TGTGCCAGCAGCTTCGGACTAGCGGTCTACGAGCAGTACTTC
CASSFGLAVYEQYF
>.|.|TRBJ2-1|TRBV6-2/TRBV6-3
TGTGCCAGCAGTAACGAATACAGGGAGGACTCCTACAATGAGCAGTTCTTC
CASSNEYREDSYNEQFF
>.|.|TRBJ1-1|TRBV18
TGTGCCAGCTCACCCGTGTCCCTTTTTCAAGGGGACACTGAAGCTTTCTTT
CASSPVSLFQGDTEAFF
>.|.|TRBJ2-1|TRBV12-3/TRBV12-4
TGTGCCAGCAGTTTTTGGGGTCTAGCTACTAACAATGAGCAGTTCTTC
CASSFWGLATNNEQFF
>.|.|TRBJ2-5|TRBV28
TGTGCCAGCAGTCCCTTAGGGAAAGAGACCCAGTACTTC
CASSPLGKETQYF
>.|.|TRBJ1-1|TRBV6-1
TGTGCCAGCTGGGATTACCCGGGGGGCCGGATGAACACTGAAGCTTTCTTT
CASWDYPGGRMNTEAFF
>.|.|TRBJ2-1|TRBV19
TGTGCCAGTAGTACATACAGCCACAATGAGCAGTTCTTC
CASSTYSHNEQFF
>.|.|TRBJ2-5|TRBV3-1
TGTGCCAGCAGCCAAGGGTCCTGGGGGACCCAAGAGACCCAGTACTTC
CASSQGSWGTQETQYF
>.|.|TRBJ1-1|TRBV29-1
TGCAGCGTTGAAATTTGGGGCGCGAACACTGAAGCTTTCTTT
CSVEIWGANTEAFF
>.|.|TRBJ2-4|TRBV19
TGTGCCAGTTTTGGGTTAAACATTCAGTACTTC
CASFGLNIQYF
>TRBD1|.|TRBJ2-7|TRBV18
TGTGCCAGCTCACCCCCGGACAGGGCCTACGAGCAGTACTTC
CASSPPDRAYEQYF
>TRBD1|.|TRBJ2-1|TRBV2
TGTGCCAGCAGTGTGGAAGGGGGCCCGACCTACAATGAGCAGTTCTTC
CASSVEGGPTYNEQFF
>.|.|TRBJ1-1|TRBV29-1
TGCAGCGCCACCCCTCGCACTGAAGCTTTCTTT
CSATPRTEAFF
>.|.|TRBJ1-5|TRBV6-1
TGTGCCAGCAGGCACGACAGGCGTTGGGATCAGCCCCAGCATTTT
CASRHDRRWDQPQHF
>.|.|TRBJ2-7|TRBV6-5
TGTGCCAGCAGTTACCGGACTGGGGCGGGTTACGAGCAGTACTTC
CASSYRTGAGYEQYF
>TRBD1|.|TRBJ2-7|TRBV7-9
TGTGCCAGCAGCCGGACAGGGGTCTACGAGCAGTACTTC
CASSRTGVYEQYF
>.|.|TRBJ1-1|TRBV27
TGTGCCAGCAGTTTTTGGGTAGGGGGGAACGACGAGAGGGAAGCTTTCTTT
CASSFWVGGNDEREAFF
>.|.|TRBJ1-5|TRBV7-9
TGTGCCAGCAGCCCCGGTCAGGGAGGGGATCAGCCCCAGCATTTT
CASSPGQGGDQPQHF
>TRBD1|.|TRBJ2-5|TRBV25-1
TGTGCCAGCAGTCCAATGGGACAGGGGTACGCGGAGACCCAGTACTTC
CASSPMGQGYAETQYF
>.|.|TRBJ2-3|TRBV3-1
TGTGCCAGCAGCCAAGTCCAGTCGCCCACAGATACGCAGTATTTT
CASSQVQSPTDTQYF
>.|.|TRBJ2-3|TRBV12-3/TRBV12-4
TGTGCCAGCAGTCTCTTGGAAGATACGCAGTATTTT
CASSLLEDTQYF
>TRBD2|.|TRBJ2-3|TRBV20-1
TGCAGTGCCCCGGGGGGTAGGGATGCGGATACGCAGTATTTT
CSAPGGRDADTQYF
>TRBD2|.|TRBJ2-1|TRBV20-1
TGCAGTGCTAGAATGCTAGCGGGAGATCGAAATGAGCAGTTCTTC
CSARMLAGDRNEQFF
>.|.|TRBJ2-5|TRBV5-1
TGCGCCAGCAGCTCAAGGGGAGAGGGACCGGACCAAGAGACCCAGTACTTC
CASSSRGEGPDQETQYF
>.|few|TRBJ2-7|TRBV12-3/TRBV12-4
TGTGCCAGCAGTCTACAGGGTTACGAGCAGTACTTC
CASSLQGYEQYF
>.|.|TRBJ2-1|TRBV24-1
TGTGCCACCAGTGATTTGGCTGGGGGCAGGGAGGGATTGGGTGAGCAGTTCTTC
CATSDLAGGREGLGEQFF
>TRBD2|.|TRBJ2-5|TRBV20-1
TGCAGTGCTAGAGATTGGGGGACTAGCGGGGATCGGGAGACCCAGTACTTC
CSARDWGTSGDRETQYF
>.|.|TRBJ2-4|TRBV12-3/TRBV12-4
TGTGCCAGCCTTAGGGGGGGAACCAAAAACATTCAGTACTTC
CASLRGGTKNIQYF
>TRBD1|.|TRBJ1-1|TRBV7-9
TGTGCCAGCAGCTTATTGGTTTGGGGACAGACTGAAGCTTTCTTT
CASSLLVWGQTEAFF
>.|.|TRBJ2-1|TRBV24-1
TGTGCCACCAGTGATTCCAGCTACAATGAGCAGTTCTTC
CATSDSSYNEQFF
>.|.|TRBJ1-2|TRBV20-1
TGCAGTGCTAGGTGGCAGGGTGGCTACACCTTC
CSARWQGGYTF
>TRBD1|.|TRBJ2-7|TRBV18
TGTGCCAGCTCACCAGTTCCCAGTAGCAGGGGGAACGAGCAGTACTTC
CASSPVPSSRGNEQYF
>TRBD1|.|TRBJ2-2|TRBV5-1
TGCGCCAGCAGCTCCCGACAGGGAAACACCGGGGAGCTGTTTTTT
CASSSRQGNTGELFF
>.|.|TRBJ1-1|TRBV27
TGTGCCAGCAGTTTATCCCCCGCACCGAACACTGAAGCTTTCTTT
CASSLSPAPNTEAFF
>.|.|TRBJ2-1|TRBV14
TGTGCCAGCAGCCGAGACATATTATACAATGAGCAGTTCTTC
CASSRDILYNEQFF
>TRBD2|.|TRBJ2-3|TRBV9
TGTGCCAGCAGCGCCGGGGGCGGGAGGGCTACAGATACGCAGTATTTT
CASSAGGGRATDTQYF
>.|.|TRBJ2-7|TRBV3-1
TGTGCCAGCAGCCATGCTGGACTCGTCTACGAGCAGTACTTC
CASSHAGLVYEQYF
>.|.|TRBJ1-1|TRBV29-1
TGCAGCGCACCGGATAATGGGAACACTGAAGCTTTCTTT
CSAPDNGNTEAFF
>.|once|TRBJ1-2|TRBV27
TGTGCCAGCACTTCCTGGACCTCACGGGGTGGCTACACCTTC
CASTSWTSRGGYTF